The present T cell receptor beta chain was sequenced within a study of cytomegalovirus exposure and HLA in healthy donors (dated by TCRdb to about 2017). A note on the overall study: The 650 to 800 repertoires of the first cohort and the roughly 120 validation repertoires were produced on the same platform, according to a later analysis. The study aimed to test whether signatures of past pathogen exposure could be identified by cataloging public T cell receptors. The study combined high-throughput TCR immunosequencing, statistical association of individual TCRs with disease status, and machine learning to predict cytomegalovirus infection status. Along with the approximately 650-subject first cohort, a separate validation cohort of approximately 110 different subjects was used.

For CDR1 and CDR2, the germline V gene lists KGHSH and LQKENI. The CDR3 starts with the cysteine, ends with the phenylalanine, and has 15 residues. Only the CDR3 region is kept as DNA, spanning 45 bases read in frame from base 1. Germline trimming amounts to 3 bases on V and 7 bases on J, with 4 as the count of junction bases outside the gene matches. The library was produced with the immunoSEQ multiplex PCR assay. Per the original workflow: A statistical classification framework was built for diagnosing cytomegalovirus status from the catalog of TCR beta chain sequences. Held by TCRdb, this immuneACCESS table contains in-frame sequences only and omits some clones. Under half of the omission traces to an unresolved V gene where checked; the cause of the rest is unknown. The V and J calls and clone size come from that table; D and trimming were worked out from the DNA. In this sample the table shows roughly 77,000 clones, over 85% of which occur a single time. The ten largest clones capture nearly 0.7% of the sample.

With regard to this clone: Its antigen is still unknown. The input lacks base qualities; no much larger clone sits a single base away.

On the study overall, not on this receptor specifically: In vitro tests confirmed that a few of the cytomegalovirus-associated TCR beta chains recognize cytomegalovirus antigens. Subsequent analysis determined that TCRs grouped into clusters in the first cohort also showed a tendency toward co-occurrence across the 90 to 150 validation repertoires, and roughly 94% of cluster scores exceeded 0. The study listed 164 TCR beta chains as associated with cytomegalovirus. The classifier was reported to diagnose cytomegalovirus status with high specificity and sensitivity in both the original and validation cohorts. According to the authors, the approach could potentially be generalized to other disease states and immunological phenotypes. The validation cohort had no HLA typing available for a later analysis, so co-occurrence within that cohort was assessed over all 130 or so repertoires. While some public TCRs were present in many individuals, most TCR sequences turned up only very rarely across donors.

Separate from the approximately 690-subject first cohort, the validation cohort of 90 to 150 subjects was the group to which the donors belonged. The source material was PBMCs. The receptor's source is a woman aged 18-29 years in good health and CMV-seronegative. Recombination joined TRBV18 with TRBJ1-5; 12 bases in the junction line up with TRBD1. The bases read TGTGCCAGCTCACCGGGACAGGGGGCTTGGCAGCCCCAGCATTTT. It translates as CASSPGQGAWQPQHF.